This TCR beta chain appears in the sequencing data of a study of breast tumors, draining lymph nodes, adjacent tissues. CDR1 GTSNPN and CDR2 SVGIG come from the germline V gene (reference sequence). The CDR3 is 13 amino acids. The V end lost 8 bases, the J end lost 1 base, and 13 bases lay between the germline ends. Samples came from axillary lymph nodes draining the breast cancer. Study-level points and caveats: Data fit most tumor T cells coming from lymph node, expanding in tumor. That most tumor T cells come from lymph nodes remained unproven. Compared with lymph nodes, tumors were less diverse; compared with nontumor tissue, more. Compared with basal-like, luminal-like tumors shared significantly more repertoire with nontumor tissue.

There are many counts of this clonotype. What it binds is not known. Each CDR3 protein is one row after TCRdb ran MiXCR on the multiplex PCR reads. The data contain under 350,000 distinct CDR3 sequences, roughly 30% of them singletons. The sample comprised axillary lymph node tissue. The chain recombines TRBV30 with TRBJ2-3; D assignment may be TRBD1 or TRBD2 (5 bases each). The clonotype was recovered from a female donor with breast cancer. Some clones in this sample may be carry-over from other donors' samples. DNA for the CDR3: TGTGCCCGAGGGCTCAGGGGCACAGATACGCAGTATTTT. Its translation: CARGLRGTDTQYF.